What follows are 4 T cell receptor beta chains derived from one specimen sequenced in a study of blood T cell repertoires in COVID-19. The assay was immunoSEQ multiplex PCR, and TCRdb's table has in-frame clones only and misses some. The profile shows 56,000 or so clones, around 88% of them singletons. The sample taken for sequencing was peripheral blood. Receptor source: an elderly woman with active COVID-19.

CDR3: CASSQDQDPGSEEQYF. CDR3 sequence (DNA): TGTGCCAGCAGCCAAGATCAGGACCCGGGGAGTGAGGAGCAGTACTTC. J is TRBJ2-7 and V is TRBV3-1 (or the pseudogene TRBV3-2), with a weak D call TRBD2 (5 bases). The germline V gene has CDR1 LGHDT and CDR2 YNNKEL (reference sequence). Trimming stripped 0 bases from V and 7 bases from J, with 19 bases between. This CDR3 region has 16 residues.

CDR3 nucleotides: TGTGCCACCTCACGTAGGGAGACGGATTCACCCCTCCACTTT. It encodes CATSRRETDSPLHF. The V and J genes are TRBV19 and TRBJ1-6; D unresolved. Trimming stripped 10 bases from V and 8 bases from J, with 18 bases between. This CDR3 is built from 14 residues. Germline V gene lookup returns CDR1 LNHDA and CDR2 SQIVND (reference sequence).

The chain has TRBV4-3 and TRBJ2-3, with TRBD1 matching 8 bases. This CDR3 has 14 residues. Trimming at V came to 3 bases and at J to 2 bases, leaving 1 base not matched to a gene. Germline V CDR1 and CDR2: LGHNA, YSLEER. CDR3 amino acids: CASSHQGATDTQYF. CDR3 bases: TGCGCCAGCAGCCACCAGGGGGCCACAGATACGCAGTATTTT.

The CDR3 region has the DNA TGCGCCAGCAGCTCGGTCAGGGGCCTTGAGACCCAGTACTTC. Protein: CASSSVRGLETQYF. This chain uses TRBV5-1 with TRBJ2-5, with D possibly matching TRBD1 (6 bases). The ends were cut back, 3 bases at V and 5 bases at J, with 14 bases in the middle. This CDR3 comprises 14 residues. CDR1 is SGHRS and CDR2 is YFSETQ in the germline V gene. Looking up the rest from reference TRBV5-1 and TRBJ2-5 gives the full variable domain: KAGVTQTPRYLIKTRGQQVTLSCSPISGHRSVSWYQQTPGQGLQFLFEYFSETQRNKGNFPGRFSGRQFSNSRSEMNVSTLELGDSALYLCASSSVRGLETQYFGPGTRLLVL.